A single sample gave rise to the 9 T cell receptor beta chains below, sequenced in a study of T cells in Graves' hyperthyroidism and ophthalmopathy. Using RNA transcripts as the source, TCR beta CDR3 regions were amplified. The HTBI primer set served for first-round RT-PCR of the TCR CDR3. TCRdb reprocessed the multiplex PCR reads via MiXCR and lists one record per CDR3 protein. Among fewer than 200,000 distinct CDR3 sequences listed, over 15% were seen once. Sequencing was carried out using blood. These receptors originate from a woman between 45 and 65 years old with Graves' hyperthyroidism.

Turning to this clonotype: The germline gene is not matched at one end of the junction; a read error may be the cause. The gene calls are TRBV11-2 and TRBJ1-1; tentative D call: TRBD1 (6 bases). Germline V CDR1 and CDR2: SGHAT, FQNNGV. This CDR3 is built from 17 residues. CDR3 DNA: TGTGCCAGCAGCCCTCGGTTCCAGGGGACGTTGAACACTGAAGCTTCCTTT. Amino acid sequence: CASSPRFQGTLNTEASF.

This clonotype was detected ten times or more. Here the CDR3 reads CASSLFKGQGERQPQHF. The CDR3 nucleotides read TGTGCCAGCAGTTTATTCAAAGGACAGGGTGAGCGGCAGCCCCAGCATTTT. The chain combines TRBV28 with TRBJ1-5; 8 positions agree with TRBD1. V was pared by 1 base and J by 7 bases, with 12 bases of the junction left unmatched. CDR1 is MDHEN and CDR2 is SYDVKM in the germline V gene. This CDR3 region has 17 residues.

There are many counts of this clonotype. J is TRBJ2-7 and V is TRBV12-3 or TRBV12-4; the D gene is possibly TRBD2 (7 bases). CDR3 length equals 15 residues. V lost 3 bases to trimming and J lost 6 bases, with 18 bases between them. CDR3 bases: TGTGCCAGCAGTTTGGGGGGGGGCCGTATGAGCGAGCAGTACTTC. Translating it yields CASSLGGGRMSEQYF.

This clonotype was detected many times. The rearrangement links TRBV14 to TRBJ2-3; D not certain. This CDR3 region has 14 residues. Germline V gene lookup returns CDR1 SGHDN and CDR2 FVKESK. Trimming took 5 bases from V and 0 from J, leaving 9 bases between them. CDR3 sequence reads: CASSSISSTDTQYF. The CDR3 nucleotides are TGTGCCAGCAGCTCGATCTCAAGCACAGATACGCAGTATTTT.

This clonotype was detected only a few times. V usage is TRBV27 and J usage is TRBJ2-2; D is unclear. The V gene lost 1 base and the J gene lost 3 bases, with 12 bases spanning the gap. CDR3 length equals 16 residues. The germline gives CDR1 MNHEY, CDR2 SMNVEV (reference sequence). In nucleotides, the CDR3 is TGTGCCAGCAGTTTATATTTGGGGTTGGACACCGGGGAGCTGTTTTTT. Its translation is CASSLYLGLDTGELFF.

This clonotype was counted only a few times. This CDR3 reads CATRGPPYNEQFF. DNA of the CDR3: TGTGCCACCAGGGGGCCCCCCTACAATGAGCAGTTCTTC. The rearrangement joins TRBV19 to TRBJ2-1; TRBD1 matches 8 bases. The CDR3 is 13 residues long. V lost 10 bases, J lost 2 bases, and 4 bases stayed unmatched. Germline V CDR1 and CDR2: LNHDA, SQIVND (reference sequence).

This clonotype was seen a handful of times. It may be a read error: a sequence one base away is much more abundant. It is likely a read error, because the conserved phenylalanine at the end of the CDR3 is missing. The genes are TRBV11-2 and TRBJ2-7, with 9 bases that match TRBD2. With V trimmed by 1 base and J by 2 bases, 6 bases remained unmatched. Germline V gives CDR1 SGHAT, CDR2 FQNNGV. This CDR3 comprises 16 residues. DNA for the CDR3: TGTGCCAGCAGCTTAGGAAGCGGGGGGTATACCTACGAGCAGTACCTC. Protein product: CASSLGSGGYTYEQYL.

This clonotype was found many times. The chain recombines TRBV19 with TRBJ2-6; unclear D gene. V was clipped by 8 bases and J by 2 bases, with 13 bases between them. The CDR3 length is 15 residues. The V gene's germline CDR1 is LNHDA and CDR2 SQIVND (reference sequence). The CDR3, as DNA: TGTGCCAGTTTTACCGTCCTTGCTGGGGCCAACGTCCTGACTTTC. Translating gives CASFTVLAGANVLTF.

This clonotype was seen ten or more times. The V and J genes are TRBV20-1 and TRBJ2-7; 10 nucleotides line up with TRBD1. This CDR3 region has 13 residues. In germline, CDR1 is DFQATT, CDR2 SNEGSKA (reference sequence). CDR3 nucleotides: TGCAGCATCCCGGGACAGGGGCTGAGCGAGCAGTACTTC. Protein: CSIPGQGLSEQYF.